This T cell receptor (beta chain) was retrieved from a study of shared T cell receptors in the human thymus (dated by TCRdb to the early 2020s). Looking at the study overall: The study examined how self-reactive, shared T-cell receptor alpha chains are generated in the human thymus.

On this clone: Its cognate antigen has yet to be identified. The input lacks base qualities; no much larger clone sits a single base away.

Receptor amplification or capture employed the immunoSEQ multiplex PCR assay. Not all clones reach the TCRdb copy of this immuneACCESS table, which keeps in-frame sequences only. Checked studies attribute under half of the gap to unresolved V genes and leave the rest unexplained. This sample holds hundreds of thousands of clones; 70% to 90% were observed only once. The biggest ten clones account for 0.0095% to 0.012% of the sample. The junction shows trimming of 7 bases on V and 5 bases on J, and the gene matches do not reach 3 bases of it. CDR1 and CDR2 (SQVTM, ANQGSEA) derive from the germline V gene. The CDR3 numbers 11 residues from cysteine through phenylalanine. The entry retains the CDR3 DNA only, 33 bases that are in frame from base 1. These data are also associated with another study on human thymus T cells. The other study reports the following: The donors were immunologically healthy infants in Finland who had open corrective cardiac surgery for congenital heart defects. Thymus tissue was obtained as surgical resects removed during corrective cardiac surgery. Both the thymic and the peripheral blood repertoires appeared to show biased V and J gene segment usage. The related research reported highly overlapping thymic TCR repertoires among unrelated individuals. TCR alpha and beta repertoires from about 8 infant thymus samples and four related peripheral blood samples were characterized in the study. Donor ages ranging from about 6 to 250 days were recorded, and more than five male and a couple of female infants were included in the cohort. Thymocytes were freed from the tissue by mechanical means and kept at -70 degrees C as pellets of roughly 9-34 million cells. Genomic DNA was extracted from frozen cell pellets with a QIAsymphony instrument. TCRB and TCRAD loci were amplified from a standardized quantity of quality-controlled genomic DNA using the immunoSEQ multiplex PCR assay. Amplicons spanned the V(D)J region at a length sufficient to cover the CDR3 and identify V and J genes. Amplicon sequencing was performed on an Illumina platform through the commercial immunoSEQ service. Primer bias and sequencing errors were corrected as previously described, and TCRAD and TCRB were defined on the basis of the IMGT database. immunoSEQ Analyzer 3.0 and VDJTools were used for repertoire analysis, which covered basic statistics, V/J segment usage, diversity estimates, rarefaction and pairwise overlap. Diversity was estimated with Chao1, ChaoE, Efron-Thisted, Shannon and inverse Simpson indices, and also on datasets down-sampled to the smallest sample. For repertoire overlap, CDR3 nucleotide sequence, V gene and J gene had to match strictly, and clustering was done by Jaccard-based multidimensional scaling. On average, thymus samples yielded some 810,000 unique TCRB clonotypes, whereas blood samples yielded some 85,000.

This receptor was obtained from a boy younger than two with a congenital heart defect. Donor details come from another sample of the same person, matched by shared clones. This receptor chain uses TRBV29-1 and TRBJ2-7, with 9 central nucleotides matching TRBD1. The sequencing input was thymocytes. The CDR3 has the sequence CSAGQGNEQYF. At the DNA level, the sequence is TGCAGCGCCGGACAGGGGAACGAGCAGTACTTC.